This TCR beta chain was sequenced for a study of blood T cell repertoires in COVID-19. Across the study: The study drew acute and convalescent COVID-19 samples from the United States, Italy and Spain.

Original processing notes: Reference gene primer amplification gave nucleated cell count estimates. Repertoires were generated with immunoSEQ multiplex PCR, while TCRdb's copy carries only in-frame clones and drops some. The D gene and trimming were derived from the DNA, and the V and J assignments and clone size from that table. This sample has 99,000 or so clones, with 75% to 95% found just once. The germline CDR1 and CDR2 sequences are SGHVS and FNYEAQ. V was shortened by 1 base and J by 3 bases, with 13 bases between the two germline ends. The CDR3 extends over 16 amino acids. This receptor was taken from a human donor in a cohort sampled during active COVID-19. The sequenced sample consisted of peripheral blood. The rearrangement uses TRBV7-6 and TRBJ2-1, with TRBD2 as a possible D gene (5 bases). This CDR3 reads CASSLVSSGHYNEQFF. The DNA of the CDR3 is TGTGCCAGCAGCTTAGTTTCCAGCGGCCACTACAATGAGCAGTTCTTC.